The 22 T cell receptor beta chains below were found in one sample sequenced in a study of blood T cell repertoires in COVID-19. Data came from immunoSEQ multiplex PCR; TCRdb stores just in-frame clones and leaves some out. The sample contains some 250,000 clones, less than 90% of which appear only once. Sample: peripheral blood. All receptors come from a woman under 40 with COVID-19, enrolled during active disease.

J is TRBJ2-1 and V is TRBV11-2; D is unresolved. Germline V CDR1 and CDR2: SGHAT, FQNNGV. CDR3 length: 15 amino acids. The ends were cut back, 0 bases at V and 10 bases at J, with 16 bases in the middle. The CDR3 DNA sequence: TGTGCCAGCAGCTTAGATCGTGGCCTAATGGGCGAGCAGTTCTTC. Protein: CASSLDRGLMGEQFF.

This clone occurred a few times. As DNA, the CDR3 is TGTGCCAGCAGTCAGGGATACGACGAGCAGTACTTC. This sequence encodes CASSQGYDEQYF. This chain links TRBV2 with TRBJ2-7; D perhaps matches TRBD1 (5 bases). The CDR3 totals 12 residues. V lost 5 bases, J lost 5 bases, and 10 bases lay in between. Germline CDR1 is SNHLY and CDR2 is FYNNEI.

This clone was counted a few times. The CDR3 protein is CASSIQGRSGYTF. CDR3 nucleotide sequence: TGTGCCAGTAGTATTCAGGGGCGTAGTGGCTACACCTTC. The chain combines TRBV19 with TRBJ1-2, with a weak D call TRBD1 (6 bases). Looked up from germline, CDR1 is LNHDA and CDR2 is SQIVND (reference sequence). The V gene lost 3 bases and the J gene lost 7 bases, with 12 bases spanning the gap. The CDR3 contains 13 residues.

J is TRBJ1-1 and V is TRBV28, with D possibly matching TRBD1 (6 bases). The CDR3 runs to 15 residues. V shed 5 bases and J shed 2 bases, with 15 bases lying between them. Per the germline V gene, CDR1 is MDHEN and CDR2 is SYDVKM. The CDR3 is CASSPGGTQNTEAFF. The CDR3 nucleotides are TGTGCCAGCAGTCCGGGGGGCACCCAAAACACTGAAGCTTTCTTT.

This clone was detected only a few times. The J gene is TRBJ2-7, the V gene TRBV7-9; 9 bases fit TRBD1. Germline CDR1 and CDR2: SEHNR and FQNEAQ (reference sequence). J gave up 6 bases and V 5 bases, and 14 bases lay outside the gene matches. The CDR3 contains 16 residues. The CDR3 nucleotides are TGTGCCAGCAGCCCCCTTAGGACAGGGGAGGTCTCCGAGCAGTACTTC. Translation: CASSPLRTGEVSEQYF.

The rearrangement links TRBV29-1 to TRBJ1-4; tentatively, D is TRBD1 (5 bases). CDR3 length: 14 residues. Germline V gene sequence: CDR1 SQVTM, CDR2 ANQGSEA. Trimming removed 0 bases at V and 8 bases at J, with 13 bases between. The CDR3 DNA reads TGCAGCGTTGAAGATCGGGGGGTAAGGGAAAAACTGTTTTTT. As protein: CSVEDRGVREKLFF.

The DNA for the CDR3 is TGTGCCAGTAGTGGGACTATAAGCTCCTACGAGCAGTACTTC. Amino acid sequence: CASSGTISSYEQYF. The V gene is TRBV19, the J gene TRBJ2-7, with 7 bases that match TRBD2. This CDR3 is built from 14 residues. From germline, CDR1 is LNHDA and CDR2 SQIVND (reference sequence). The V and J ends lost 5 bases and 0 bases, in that order; junction bases with no gene match: 4.

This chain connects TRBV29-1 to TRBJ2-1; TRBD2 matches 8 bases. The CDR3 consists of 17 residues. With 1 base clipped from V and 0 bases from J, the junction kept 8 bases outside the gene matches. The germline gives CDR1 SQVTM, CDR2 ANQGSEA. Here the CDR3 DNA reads TGCAGCGTTGAAGGTCGAGCGGGGGAGAGCTCCTACAATGAGCAGTTCTTC. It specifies CSVEGRAGESSYNEQFF.

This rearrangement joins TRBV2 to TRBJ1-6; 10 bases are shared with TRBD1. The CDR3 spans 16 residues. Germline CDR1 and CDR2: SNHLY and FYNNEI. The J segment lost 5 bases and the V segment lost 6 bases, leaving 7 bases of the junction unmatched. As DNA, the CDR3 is TGTGCCAGCAGCGCTGACAGGGGGCGGGATAATTCACCCCTCCACTTT. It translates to CASSADRGRDNSPLHF.

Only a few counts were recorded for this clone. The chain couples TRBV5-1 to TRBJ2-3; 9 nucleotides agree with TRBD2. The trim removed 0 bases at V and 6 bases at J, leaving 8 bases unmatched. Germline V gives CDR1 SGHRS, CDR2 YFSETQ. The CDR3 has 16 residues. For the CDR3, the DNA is TGCGCCAGCAGCTTGGGAGGGGGACTAGCTAGCGATACGCAGTATTTT. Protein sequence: CASSLGGGLASDTQYF.

CDR3 DNA sequence: TGTGCCAGCAGCTTACTATCGGCGGTCGGCTTCTCTGGAAACACCATATATTTT. Protein: CASSLLSAVGFSGNTIYF. The V call is TRBV11-2, the J call TRBJ1-3; D ambiguous. The CDR3 spans 18 residues. Trimming pared 2 bases from V and 0 bases from J, leaving 17 bases between. Germline loops: CDR1 SGHAT, CDR2 FQNNGV.

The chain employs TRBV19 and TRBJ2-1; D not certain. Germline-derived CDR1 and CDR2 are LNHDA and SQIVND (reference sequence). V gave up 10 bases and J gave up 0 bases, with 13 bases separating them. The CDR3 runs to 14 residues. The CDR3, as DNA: TGTGCCACCTCGGGTCCACCCTCCTACAATGAGCAGTTCTTC. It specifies CATSGPPSYNEQFF. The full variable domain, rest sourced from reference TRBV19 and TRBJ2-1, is DGGITQSPKYLFRKEGQNVTLSCEQNLNHDAMYWYRQDPGQGLRLIYYSQIVNDFQKGDIAEGYSVSREKKESFPLTVTSAQKNPTAFYLCATSGPPSYNEQFFGPGTRLTVL.

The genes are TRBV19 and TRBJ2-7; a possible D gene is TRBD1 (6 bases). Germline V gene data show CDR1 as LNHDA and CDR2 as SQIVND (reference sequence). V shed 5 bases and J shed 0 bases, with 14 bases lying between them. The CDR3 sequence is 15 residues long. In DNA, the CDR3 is TGTGCCAGTAGTGCCCGGACAGAGGTCTCCTACGAGCAGTACTTC. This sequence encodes CASSARTEVSYEQYF.

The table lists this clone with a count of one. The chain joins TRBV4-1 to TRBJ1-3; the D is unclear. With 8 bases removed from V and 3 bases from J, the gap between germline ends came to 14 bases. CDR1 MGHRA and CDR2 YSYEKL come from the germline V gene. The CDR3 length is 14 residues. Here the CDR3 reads CASSPWSGGNTIYF. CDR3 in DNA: TGCGCCAGCTCCCCCTGGAGTGGTGGAAACACCATATATTTT.

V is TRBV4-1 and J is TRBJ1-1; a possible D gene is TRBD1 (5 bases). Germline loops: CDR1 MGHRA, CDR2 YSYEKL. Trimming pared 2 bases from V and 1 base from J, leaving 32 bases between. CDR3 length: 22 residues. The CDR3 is CASSQSPEGSRGVRGGNTEAFF. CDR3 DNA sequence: TGCGCCAGCAGCCAATCCCCGGAGGGTTCCCGGGGGGTCCGGGGGGGGAACACTGAAGCTTTCTTT.

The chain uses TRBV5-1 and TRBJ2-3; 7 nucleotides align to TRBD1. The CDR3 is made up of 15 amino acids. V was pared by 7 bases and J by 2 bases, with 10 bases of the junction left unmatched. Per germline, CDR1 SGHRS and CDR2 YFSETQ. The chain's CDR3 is CASRGWTGSTDTQYF. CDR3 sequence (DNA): TGCGCCAGCCGCGGATGGACAGGATCCACAGATACGCAGTATTTT. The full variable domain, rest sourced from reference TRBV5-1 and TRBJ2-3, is KAGVTQTPRYLIKTRGQQVTLSCSPISGHRSVSWYQQTPGQGLQFLFEYFSETQRNKGNFPGRFSGRQFSNSRSEMNVSTLELGDSALYLCASRGWTGSTDTQYFGPGTRLTVL.

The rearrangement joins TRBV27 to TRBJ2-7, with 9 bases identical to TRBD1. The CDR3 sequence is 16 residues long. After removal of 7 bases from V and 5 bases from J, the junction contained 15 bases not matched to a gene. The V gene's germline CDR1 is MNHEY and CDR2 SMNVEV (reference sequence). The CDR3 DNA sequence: TGTGCCAGCATTCTTGCGTGGGGACAGGGTTTCCACGAGCAGTACTTC. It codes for CASILAWGQGFHEQYF.

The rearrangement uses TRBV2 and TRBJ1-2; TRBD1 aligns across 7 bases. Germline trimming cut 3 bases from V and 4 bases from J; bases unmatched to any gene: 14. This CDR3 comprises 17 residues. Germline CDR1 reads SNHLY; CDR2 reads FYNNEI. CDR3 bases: TGTGCCAGCAGTGATATAACCGGGACAGTTAAAATCTATGGCTACACCTTC. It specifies CASSDITGTVKIYGYTF.

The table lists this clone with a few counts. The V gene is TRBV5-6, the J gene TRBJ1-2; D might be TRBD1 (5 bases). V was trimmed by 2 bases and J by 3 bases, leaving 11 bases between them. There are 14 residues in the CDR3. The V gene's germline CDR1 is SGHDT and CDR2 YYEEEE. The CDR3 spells CASSLFQGYYGYTF. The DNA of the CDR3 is TGTGCCAGCAGCTTATTCCAGGGATACTATGGCTACACCTTC.

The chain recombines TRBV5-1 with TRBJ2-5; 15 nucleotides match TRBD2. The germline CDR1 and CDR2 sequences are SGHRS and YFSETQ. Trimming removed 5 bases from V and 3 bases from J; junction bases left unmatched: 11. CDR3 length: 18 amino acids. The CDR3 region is CASRHYRTSGGAEETQYF. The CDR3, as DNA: TGCGCCAGCAGACACTATCGGACTAGCGGGGGGGCCGAAGAGACCCAGTACTTC.

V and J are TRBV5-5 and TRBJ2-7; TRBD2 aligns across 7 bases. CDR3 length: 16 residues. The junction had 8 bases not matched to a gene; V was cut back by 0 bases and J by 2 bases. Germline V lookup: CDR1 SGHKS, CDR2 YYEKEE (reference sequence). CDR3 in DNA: TGTGCCAGCAGCTTGGGGATTCGGGGGGACCCCTACGAGCAGTACTTC. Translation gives CASSLGIRGDPYEQYF. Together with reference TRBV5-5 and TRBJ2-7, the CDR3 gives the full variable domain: DAGVTQSPTHLIKTRGQQVTLRCSPISGHKSVSWYQQVLGQGPQFIFQYYEKEERGRGNFPDRFSARQFPNYSSELNVNALLLGDSALYLCASSLGIRGDPYEQYFGPGTRLTVT.

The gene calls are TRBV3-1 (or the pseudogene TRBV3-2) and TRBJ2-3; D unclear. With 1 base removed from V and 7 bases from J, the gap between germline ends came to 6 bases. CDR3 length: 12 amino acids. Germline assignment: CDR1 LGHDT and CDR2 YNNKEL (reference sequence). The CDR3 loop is CASSQVRNTQYF. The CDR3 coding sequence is TGTGCCAGCAGCCAAGTTAGAAATACGCAGTATTTT.